Listed below are T cell receptor beta chains from one sample, sequenced in a study of T-cell memory formation after mild COVID-19. TCRdb called the 5' RACE reads again in MiXCR, with one record for every CDR3 protein. The table records 450,000 to 650,000 distinct CDR3 sequences, approximately 20% of them present only once. Sequencing was performed on PBMCs or a T cell subset sorted from them (not recorded which). These TCRs come from an adult woman who had mild COVID-19 (a few samples of this study predate the infection). Cell type and time point are not known. Each CDR3 is given with its conserved first and last residue. The order of the fields is V gene, J gene, D gene, clone size, CDR3 DNA, CDR3 protein. A D gene is named only where the DNA matches it firmly. Clone size is stated in some rows and not others, as once, few, many or a class when expanded.

TRBV12-3/TRBV12-4,TRBJ2-2,NA,few,TGTGCCAGCTGGTCAAGTGGGAGAAACACCGGGGAGCTGTTTTTT,CASWSSGRNTGELFF
TRBV7-2,TRBJ1-1,TRBD1,NA,TGTGCCAGCAGCGGCAGGGGGGACACTGAAGCTTTCTTT,CASSGRGDTEAFF
TRBV6-6,TRBJ1-1,TRBD1,few,TGTGCCAGCAGTTACACGAAGGGGGCCAATGAAGCTTTCTTT,CASSYTKGANEAFF
TRBV15,TRBJ2-2,TRBD2,many,TGTGCCACCAGCAGAGATAGCGGGGCCGGGGAGCTGTTTTTT,CATSRDSGAGELFF
TRBV6-1,TRBJ1-5,NA,few,TGTGCCAGCAGTGACCGACAGGTAAAATTGTGGCATTTT,CASSDRQVKLWHF
TRBV27,TRBJ2-7,TRBD1,few,TGTGCCAGCAACCGCTGGGGACAGTCCTACGAGCAGTACTTC,CASNRWGQSYEQYF
TRBV7-6,TRBJ2-7,NA,NA,TGTGCCAGCAGCTTAGGGGGGAGGCCCTACGAGCAGTACTTC,CASSLGGRPYEQYF
TRBV5-1,TRBJ1-1,NA,NA,TGCGCCAGCAGCCCGAGAGGGACACTTCTGAACACTGAAGCTTTCTTT,CASSPRGTLLNTEAFF
TRBV11-2,TRBJ1-3,NA,NA,TGTGCCAGCAGCCCCCTGGACGGACCCTCTGGAAACACCATATATTTT,CASSPLDGPSGNTIYF
TRBV19,TRBJ1-1,NA,NA,TGTGCCAGTAGTATATCGCTGTGGAGGGGACACAACACTGAAGCTTTCTTT,CASSISLWRGHNTEAFF
TRBV4-1,TRBJ2-1,TRBD2,NA,TGCGCCAGCAGCCACTCCGGGACTAGTGATGAGCAGTTCTTC,CASSHSGTSDEQFF
TRBV7-6,TRBJ2-1,TRBD1,NA,TGTGCCAGCAGCTTAGGGGGTGGGACAGCGTTCAATGAGCAGTTCTTC,CASSLGGGTAFNEQFF
TRBV18,TRBJ1-6,NA,NA,TGTGCCAGCTCACCCAGGACAGAAAATTCACCCCTCCACTTT,CASSPRTENSPLHF
TRBV6-5,TRBJ2-5,TRBD1,NA,TGTGCCAGCAGAATTAAGGGGGCAGGGATCCAAGAGACCCAGTACTTC,CASRIKGAGIQETQYF
TRBV12-3/TRBV12-4,TRBJ1-1,NA,NA,TGTGCCAGCAGCCCTCGGACCGGGAGGGGTGAAGCTTTCTTT,CASSPRTGRGEAFF
TRBV7-2,TRBJ2-1,NA,few,TGTGCCAGCAGCTTAGGAGGGACGCATTACAATGAGCAGTTCTTC,CASSLGGTHYNEQFF
TRBV29-1,TRBJ2-1,TRBD1,few,TGCAGCGTTCGGACAGGGGAGGGTTATGAGCAGTTCTTC,CSVRTGEGYEQFF
TRBV2,TRBJ1-2,NA,few,TGTGCCAGCAGTGTCGAGGGCTCTGACTATGGCTACACCTTC,CASSVEGSDYGYTF
TRBV6-5,TRBJ1-3,NA,NA,TGTGCCAGCAGTTCGTGGGACTCTGGAAACACCATATATTTT,CASSSWDSGNTIYF
TRBV6-5,TRBJ2-7,TRBD2,NA,TGTGCCAGCAGTTACGGGAGCGGGAGGTCACCCTACGAGCAGTACTTC,CASSYGSGRSPYEQYF
TRBV5-1,TRBJ2-3,NA,few,TGCGCCAGCAGCTCGACGACTAGTCCTGGCACAGATACGCAGTATTTT,CASSSTTSPGTDTQYF
TRBV5-5,TRBJ2-1,TRBD2,few,TGTGCCAGCAGCTTGGGGCTTTATGGCGGGGGGGCCCAAGACGAACTCTACAATGAGCAGTTCTTC,CASSLGLYGGGAQDELYNEQFF
TRBV4-3,TRBJ2-1,NA,NA,TGCGCCAGCAGCCAAGACGCCGGTGGCAGGGGAGGCAATGAGCAGTTCTTC,CASSQDAGGRGGNEQFF
TRBV27,TRBJ2-1,NA,many,TGTGCCAGCAGCTTGGATAGTATGGGTTACAATGAGCAGTTCTTC,CASSLDSMGYNEQFF
TRBV2,TRBJ2-3,NA,few,TGTGCCAGCAGTAGGCGAGGATTCATGGGCACAGATACGCAGTATTTT,CASSRRGFMGTDTQYF
TRBV5-1,TRBJ2-6,NA,few,TGCGCCAGCAGCCCCCGAACTGGCAGGTTGAGCTCTGGGGCCAACGTCCTGACTTTC,CASSPRTGRLSSGANVLTF
TRBV29-1,TRBJ1-3,NA,NA,TGCAGCGTTGCCGGTGGAAACACCATATATTTT,CSVAGGNTIYF
TRBV3-2,TRBJ2-1,NA,NA,TGTGCCAGCAGCCAAGACCGCGGGGAGTTCTTC,CASSQDRGEFF
TRBV7-8,TRBJ2-7,NA,few,TGTGCCAGCAGCTTTGGGGAGATTTACGAGCAGTACTTC,CASSFGEIYEQYF
TRBV7-8,TRBJ2-7,TRBD1,NA,TGTGCCAGCAGCTTCACCGGGACAGCCTACGAGCAGTACTTC,CASSFTGTAYEQYF
TRBV10-3,TRBJ2-4,NA,NA,TGTGCCATCAGTGAGCCTGGGACCAGGGCGGGGTCGGCCAAAAACATTCAGTACTTC,CAISEPGTRAGSAKNIQYF
TRBV9,TRBJ2-5,TRBD2,NA,TGTGCCAGCACTAGCGGGGTGCTCCAAGAGACCCAGTACTTC,CASTSGVLQETQYF
TRBV4-1,TRBJ2-3,TRBD2,NA,TGCGCCAGCAGCCTCCCGGGGGGACCCGGCACAGATACGCAGTATTTT,CASSLPGGPGTDTQYF
TRBV6-5,TRBJ2-7,NA,NA,TGTGCCAGCAGTTCCACGGACAGCCCGCTCTTCGAGCAGTACTTC,CASSSTDSPLFEQYF
TRBV7-9,TRBJ2-1,NA,NA,TGTGCCAGCAGCTTAGGCCTGCATGAGAATGAGCAGTTCTTC,CASSLGLHENEQFF
TRBV7-9,TRBJ2-1,TRBD1,NA,TGTGCCAGCAGCCATGGGACAGGGGGAGAGGATGAGCAGTTCTTC,CASSHGTGGEDEQFF
TRBV20-1,TRBJ2-1,NA,NA,TGCAGTGCTGAACACACAACAGCCACCGATGAGCAGTTCTTC,CSAEHTTATDEQFF
TRBV6-5,TRBJ2-1,TRBD2,few,TGTGCCAGCAGTTACGGCGGGGGGCCGTACAATGAGCAGTTCTTC,CASSYGGGPYNEQFF
TRBV27,TRBJ2-7,TRBD1,NA,TGTGCCAGCAGTGTGGGACAGACCTCTTGGGAGCAGTACTTC,CASSVGQTSWEQYF
TRBV2,TRBJ1-1,NA,NA,TGTGCCAGCAGTGATCCGGGGTCCGGGGGTGAAGCTTTCTTT,CASSDPGSGGEAFF
TRBV12-3/TRBV12-4,TRBJ1-1,NA,few,TGTGCCAGCAGTCCCGCCCGTAGGACTGAAGCTTTCTTT,CASSPARRTEAFF
TRBV5-1,TRBJ2-7,NA,many,TGCGCCAGCAGCTCCTCCGGGGGGCAAGGCGAGCAGTACTTC,CASSSSGGQGEQYF